The present T cell receptor beta chain was sequenced within a study of CD8+ T cells in alopecia areata. The overall study: It was 6 to 18 months of tofacitinib, and then there were 6 months off drug. The share of scalp area affected provided the severity score for treated patients.

Broader study findings: Affected lesional scalp, above all in alopecia totalis/universalis, was more clonal than normal scalp.

As for treatment: oral pan-JAK inhibitor, 5-10 mg twice daily. Those with alopecia areata gave lesional scalp punch biopsies and peripheral blood. RNA, once extracted, was reverse transcribed into cDNA for use as the sequencing template. Using immunoSEQ multiplex PCR, the repertoire was profiled, and TCRdb retains in-frame clones only, with some absent. The data contain about 220,000 clones, approximately 57% of them singletons. CDR1 is GTSNPN, CDR2 SVGIG, per germline (reference sequence). The CDR3 length is 15 residues. V lost 3 bases and J 2 bases, leaving 14 bases between the germline ends. In this sample, this clone turned up a few times. What it binds is unknown.

This specimen consisted of CD4+ T cells sorted from blood, obtained at week 4, from a patient treated with tofacitinib. The clonotype was recovered from a human donor with alopecia areata. The V gene is TRBV30, the J gene TRBJ1-5; D is undetermined. The CDR3 DNA reads TGTGCCTGGAGCCGAGACTCCGCTGGCAATCAGCCCCAGCATTTT. It translates to CAWSRDSAGNQPQHF.